This T cell receptor beta chain derives from a study of blood T cell repertoires in COVID-19. Study overall: T cells, B-cell-depleted T cells, or PBMCs supplied cDNA or gDNA.

Participant ages covered roughly 18 to 89 years across 24 US areas. What the recovered Cohort 3 donors had was two negative PCRs, clearance, or symptom resolution. This clone was picked up one time. The authors' processing: Amplified reference gene primers provided the basis for estimating nucleated cell counts. The data were produced by immunoSEQ multiplex PCR, yet TCRdb's version contains in-frame clones alone and is incomplete. That table gives V, J and clone size, and the DNA gave D and trimming. The sample yields approximately 300,000 clones, roughly 85% seen once. The origin of this receptor is a woman aged 25 to 39 who had recovered from COVID-19. The material sequenced was PBMCs or T cells enriched from blood (not recorded which).

CDR3 sequence reads: CASSPMYNSPLHF. The CDR3 DNA follows: TGTGCCAGCAGCCCTATGTATAATTCACCCCTCCACTTT. The chain combines TRBV9 with TRBJ1-6; D remains unclear. The CDR3 runs 13 residues. V lost 4 bases and J 4 bases, leaving 6 bases between the germline ends. Germline V gene data show CDR1 as SGDLS and CDR2 as YYNGEE.